What follows are 31 T cell receptor beta chains derived from one specimen sequenced in a study of blood T cells in healthy people across ages. A second PCR, run for 7 to 11 cycles, used a sample-barcoded 5' primer plus a J-beta primer mix. MiXCR was run by TCRdb on the 5' RACE reads, yielding one entry per CDR3 protein. The sample has some 1.5 million distinct CDR3 sequences; over 25% are singletons. The material sequenced was blood. The receptor set was obtained from a woman between 25 and 40 years old in good health.

The J gene is TRBJ2-2, the V gene TRBV7-9; TRBD1 aligns across 7 bases. CDR3 length equals 16 residues. Per germline, CDR1 SEHNR and CDR2 FQNEAQ (reference sequence). The J segment lost 2 bases and the V segment lost 6 bases, leaving 9 bases of the junction unmatched. Written as DNA, the CDR3 is TGTGCCAGCAGTCCTTTCGGGACAGATAACACCGGGGAGCTGTTTTTT. Translated, it gives CASSPFGTDNTGELFF. The whole variable domain, remainder taken from reference TRBV7-9 and TRBJ2-2, is DTGVSQNPRHKITKRGQNVTFRCDPISEHNRLYWYRQTLGQGPEFLTYFQNEAQLEKSRLLSDRFSAERPKGSFSTLEIQRTEQGDSAMYLCASSPFGTDNTGELFFGEGSRLTVL.

J is TRBJ2-3 and V is TRBV5-1; D remains ambiguous. Germline values: CDR1 SGHRS, CDR2 YFSETQ. The length of the CDR3 is 14 residues. V was cut by 0 bases and J by 4 bases, with 9 bases left in between. CDR3 region: CASSLGGLPDTQYF. The DNA for the CDR3 is TGCGCCAGCAGCTTGGGGGGATTGCCAGATACGCAGTATTTT.

The V call is TRBV5-5, the J call TRBJ2-7, with TRBD2 matching over 10 bases. With 4 bases clipped from V and 3 bases from J, the junction kept 7 bases outside the gene matches. This CDR3 is 15 amino acids long. The germline V gene encodes CDR1 SGHKS and CDR2 YYEKEE (reference sequence). CDR3 amino acids: CASSAASGSGYEQYF. The CDR3 region has the DNA TGTGCCAGCAGCGCGGCTAGCGGGAGCGGCTACGAGCAGTACTTC.

This chain connects TRBV9 to TRBJ2-7; D is possibly TRBD2 (5 bases). The CDR3 covers 15 residues. With 1 base removed from V and 1 base from J, the gap between germline ends came to 12 bases. Per germline, CDR1 SGDLS and CDR2 YYNGEE. As DNA, the CDR3 is TGTGCCAGCAGCGTATCCATGGCGGGTTCCTACGAGCAGTACTTC. This gives the protein CASSVSMAGSYEQYF.

The sample holds many counts of this clonotype. V usage is TRBV7-3 and J usage is TRBJ2-3; D is undetermined. The CDR3 sequence is 15 residues long. Germline values: CDR1 SGHTA, CDR2 FQGTGA. Trimming left V 1 base short and J 3 bases short, with 11 bases between. CDR3 region: CASSLNGFWTDTQYF. DNA for the CDR3: TGTGCCAGCAGCTTAAATGGGTTCTGGACAGATACGCAGTATTTT.

The rearrangement links TRBV5-5 to TRBJ2-1; 7 nucleotides match TRBD2. V lost 5 bases, J lost 5 bases, and 7 bases stayed unmatched. Germline V gives CDR1 SGHKS, CDR2 YYEKEE (reference sequence). CDR3 length equals 14 residues. In DNA form, the CDR3 reads TGTGCCAGCAGTTCCAGACGGGGGGACAATGAGCAGTTCTTC. Translating gives CASSSRRGDNEQFF.

The rearrangement uses TRBV29-1 and TRBJ1-1, with a possible D match to TRBD1 (6 bases). The CDR3 loop spans 13 amino acids. Trimming took 7 bases from V and 0 from J, leaving 12 bases between them. Germline CDR1 SQVTM, CDR2 ANQGSEA. The CDR3 region is CSGEGGLNTEAFF. CDR3 nucleotides: TGCAGCGGAGAGGGGGGGTTGAACACTGAAGCTTTCTTT.

The chain is built from TRBV3-1 and TRBJ1-5; 9 nucleotides align to TRBD1. From germline, CDR1 is LGHDT and CDR2 YNNKEL (reference sequence). Trimming removed 4 bases from V and 6 bases from J; junction bases left unmatched: 10. The CDR3 loop spans 16 amino acids. CDR3 sequence: CASSLGARQGGQPQHF. The DNA for the CDR3 is TGTGCCAGCAGCCTCGGGGCTCGACAGGGGGGTCAGCCCCAGCATTTT.

V usage is TRBV5-1 and J usage is TRBJ1-2; D is unclear. This CDR3 has 12 amino acids. Looked up from germline, CDR1 is SGHRS and CDR2 is YFSETQ. Between the trimmed V and J ends, which lost 4 bases and 4 bases, there was a span of 8 bases. The CDR3 bases are TGCGCCAGCAGCGAGTACAGCTATGGCTACACCTTC. It specifies CASSEYSYGYTF. Complete variable domain (other parts from reference TRBV5-1 and TRBJ1-2): KAGVTQTPRYLIKTRGQQVTLSCSPISGHRSVSWYQQTPGQGLQFLFEYFSETQRNKGNFPGRFSGRQFSNSRSEMNVSTLELGDSALYLCASSEYSYGYTFGSGTRLTVV.

This clonotype was observed a handful of times. The V gene is TRBV12-3 or TRBV12-4, the J gene TRBJ2-1; D not resolved. V lost 5 bases, J lost 15 bases, and 20 bases lay in between. This CDR3 has 13 amino acids. The CDR3: CASSTEAWAIPFF. DNA for the CDR3: TGTGCCAGCAGTACCGAGGCCTGGGCAATTCCGTTCTTC.

This clonotype was seen more than once but under ten times. This chain connects TRBV7-2 to TRBJ2-7; tentatively, D is TRBD2 (7 bases). Trimming cost V 5 bases and J 5 bases, with 19 bases left between them. Germline loops: CDR1 SGHTA, CDR2 FQGNSA. The CDR3 is 15 amino acids. The CDR3 protein is CASSLGRGAWNEQYF. The CDR3 DNA sequence: TGTGCCAGCAGCCTTGGACGGGGGGCGTGGAACGAGCAGTACTTC. The entire variable domain, with the rest obtained from reference TRBV7-2 and TRBJ2-7, is as follows: GAGVSQSPSNKVTEKGKDVELRCDPISGHTALYWYRQSLGQGLEFLIYFQGNSAPDKSGLPSDRFSAERTGGSVSTLTIQRTQQEDSAVYLCASSLGRGAWNEQYFGPGTRLTVT.

This clonotype was detected ten times or more. V is TRBV11-2 and J is TRBJ2-7; 11 bases fit TRBD2. CDR1 and CDR2 (germline): SGHAT, FQNNGV. This CDR3 is built from 16 residues. J was trimmed by 0 bases and V by 7 bases; bases with no gene match: 8. CDR3 in amino acids: CASMGLADPSSYEQYF. CDR3 in DNA: TGTGCCAGCATGGGACTAGCGGACCCTAGCTCCTACGAGCAGTACTTC.

The chain carries TRBV5-1 and TRBJ1-2; D not resolved. CDR3 length: 14 residues. Per germline, CDR1 SGHRS and CDR2 YFSETQ. Between the trimmed V and J ends, which lost 0 bases and 4 bases, there was a span of 10 bases. CDR3 bases: TGCGCCAGCAGCTTGGGCCGGACGGCCTATGGCTACACCTTC. Residues: CASSLGRTAYGYTF. Full variable domain (missing parts from reference TRBV5-1 and TRBJ1-2): KAGVTQTPRYLIKTRGQQVTLSCSPISGHRSVSWYQQTPGQGLQFLFEYFSETQRNKGNFPGRFSGRQFSNSRSEMNVSTLELGDSALYLCASSLGRTAYGYTFGSGTRLTVV.

This clonotype turned up a few times. The chain joins TRBV15 to TRBJ2-3, with 7 nucleotides matching TRBD2. The V gene end was trimmed by 1 base and the J gene end by 2 bases; junction bases not matched to a gene: 3. CDR1 and CDR2 (germline): LNHNV, YYDKDF (reference sequence). This CDR3 comprises 15 residues. CDR3 DNA sequence: TGTGCCACCAGCAGAGGACTAGCCATCACAGATACGCAGTATTTT. It translates to CATSRGLAITDTQYF.

This clonotype occurred many times. The chain links TRBV12-3 or TRBV12-4 to TRBJ2-1; D unresolved. Trimming cost V 1 base and J 9 bases, with 4 bases left between them. CDR3 length: 11 amino acids. The CDR3 is CASSLDVEQFF. Written as DNA, the CDR3 is TGTGCCAGCAGTTTAGACGTTGAGCAGTTCTTC.

The rearrangement joins TRBV14 to TRBJ1-1; TRBD1 might be the D (6 bases). V gave up 3 bases and J gave up 7 bases, with 12 bases separating them. The CDR3 length is 13 residues. Germline lookup yields CDR1 SGHDN and CDR2 FVKESK. The DNA for the CDR3 is TGTGCCAGCAGCCAGTGGGGGCGGAGTGAAGCTTTCTTT. Translating it yields CASSQWGRSEAFF.

J is TRBJ1-4 and V is TRBV7-2; no clear D gene. The V and J ends lost 6 bases and 5 bases respectively, with 13 bases between them. The germline gives CDR1 SGHTA, CDR2 FQGNSA. The CDR3 spans 14 residues. In DNA, the CDR3 is TGTGCCAGCAGTTCGTGGACGGAGAATGAAAAACTGTTTTTT. Its protein is CASSSWTENEKLFF. The complete variable domain, with remaining parts taken from reference TRBV7-2 and TRBJ1-4, reads GAGVSQSPSNKVTEKGKDVELRCDPISGHTALYWYRQSLGQGLEFLIYFQGNSAPDKSGLPSDRFSAERTGGSVSTLTIQRTQQEDSAVYLCASSSWTENEKLFFGSGTQLSVL.

This clonotype appeared a few times. V is TRBV12-3 or TRBV12-4 and J is TRBJ2-2; 11 bases line up with TRBD2. The V gene end was trimmed by 4 bases and the J gene end by 5 bases; junction bases not matched to a gene: 0. CDR3 length equals 14 residues. In DNA, the CDR3 is TGTGCCAGCAGTTCTAGCGGGAGGACCGGGGAGCTGTTTTTT. Amino acid sequence: CASSSSGRTGELFF.

The genes are TRBV18 and TRBJ1-2, with 8 bases matching TRBD1. The CDR3 is made up of 17 amino acids. V was clipped by 2 bases and J by 0 bases; unmatched bases: 8. Germline loops: CDR1 KGHSH, CDR2 LQKENI. CDR3 DNA: TGTGCCAGCTCACCATCAGACAGGGGAGGAACTAACTATGGCTACACCTTC. It is translated as CASSPSDRGGTNYGYTF. The variable domain in full, with the rest retrieved from reference TRBV18 and TRBJ1-2, is NAGVMQNPRHLVRRRGQEARLRCSPMKGHSHVYWYRQLPEEGLKFMVYLQKENIIDESGMPKERFSAEFPKEGPSILRIQQVVRGDSAAYFCASSPSDRGGTNYGYTFGSGTRLTVV.

This chain connects TRBV5-1 to TRBJ2-3; 10 bases agree with TRBD2. This CDR3 comprises 16 residues. CDR1 and CDR2 (germline): SGHRS, YFSETQ. Germline trimming cut 3 bases from V and 4 bases from J; bases unmatched to any gene: 8. The CDR3 nucleotides read TGCGCCAGCAGCTCCTCCGGGACTAGCGAGGCAGATACGCAGTATTTT. This sequence encodes CASSSSGTSEADTQYF.

Many counts were recorded for this clonotype. The junction departs from the called germline gene at one end, perhaps through a read error. The chain recombines TRBV10-1 with TRBJ2-4; 9 bases align to TRBD1. This CDR3 spans 18 amino acids. Germline CDR1 and CDR2: WNHNN and SYGVQD (reference sequence). The CDR3 region is CASSESMDRGLTKNIQYF. The CDR3 nucleotides are TGCGCAAGCAGTGAGTCGATGGACAGGGGATTGACCAAAAACATTCAGTACTTC.

The gene calls are TRBV5-1 and TRBJ1-5; D perhaps matches TRBD1 (5 bases). The CDR3 covers 21 residues. From germline, CDR1 is SGHRS and CDR2 YFSETQ. Deletions cut 0 bases from V and 0 bases from J, with 25 bases between. The CDR3, as DNA: TGCGCCAGCAGCTTGGTAAAAGGTTCCAGGGTAGCAAATTATAGCAATCAGCCCCAGCATTTT. Amino acids: CASSLVKGSRVANYSNQPQHF. Full variable domain (missing parts from reference TRBV5-1 and TRBJ1-5): KAGVTQTPRYLIKTRGQQVTLSCSPISGHRSVSWYQQTPGQGLQFLFEYFSETQRNKGNFPGRFSGRQFSNSRSEMNVSTLELGDSALYLCASSLVKGSRVANYSNQPQHFGDGTRLSIL.

This chain connects TRBV7-6 to TRBJ2-3, with TRBD2 identical over 9 bases. Germline V gene data show CDR1 as SGHVS and CDR2 as FNYEAQ. The CDR3 covers 20 residues. The ends lost 5 bases at V and 4 bases at J; junction bases unmatched: 22. CDR3 sequence (DNA): TGTGCCAGCAGCCCCCCCCTGACCGGGACTAGCCGAACTAGCGCAGATACGCAGTATTTT. This gives the protein CASSPPLTGTSRTSADTQYF.

This clonotype was seen many times. The chain employs TRBV18 and TRBJ2-1; D is unclear. The CDR3 loop spans 14 amino acids. Trimming shortened V by 3 bases and J by 3 bases, and 9 bases separated the two germline ends. The V gene's germline CDR1 is KGHSH and CDR2 LQKENI. CDR3 in amino acids: CASSPIDLYNEQFF. The CDR3 DNA sequence: TGTGCCAGCTCACCTATTGACCTCTACAATGAGCAGTTCTTC.

This chain connects TRBV19 to TRBJ2-1, with 7 bases matching TRBD2. Looked up from germline, CDR1 is LNHDA and CDR2 is SQIVND (reference sequence). After removal of 3 bases from V and 2 bases from J, the junction contained 7 bases not matched to a gene. This CDR3 comprises 16 residues. CDR3 in amino acids: CASSIMGGGTYNEQFF. The CDR3 DNA is TGTGCCAGTAGTATCATGGGGGGGGGAACCTACAATGAGCAGTTCTTC.

Many counts were recorded for this clonotype. The chain uses TRBV12-3 or TRBV12-4 and TRBJ2-1; unclear D gene. The CDR3 has 13 amino acids. V lost 3 bases and J 10 bases, leaving 13 bases between the germline ends. The CDR3 sequence is CASSFSDTSEQFF. CDR3 DNA: TGTGCCAGCAGTTTCTCTGACACAAGCGAGCAGTTCTTC.

This clonotype was counted ten times or more. The chain joins TRBV28 to TRBJ2-5; D might be TRBD2 (6 bases). Germline V CDR1 and CDR2: MDHEN, SYDVKM. With 7 bases removed from V and 1 base from J, the gap between germline ends came to 16 bases. There are 15 residues in the CDR3. CDR3 residues: CASIGGFRGQETQYF. CDR3 nucleotide sequence: TGTGCCAGCATCGGGGGTTTTCGGGGCCAAGAGACCCAGTACTTC. The full variable domain, with the rest looked up from reference TRBV28 and TRBJ2-5, is DVKVTQSSRYLVKRTGEKVFLECVQDMDHENMFWYRQDPGLGLRLIYFSYDVKMKEKGDIPEGYSVSREKKERFSLILESASTNQTSMYLCASIGGFRGQETQYFGPGTRLLVL.

This sequence joins TRBV7-9 and TRBJ2-4; 8 positions agree with TRBD2. V dropped 3 bases and J dropped 0; count of bases not matched to a gene: 7. The CDR3 loop spans 17 amino acids. Germline V CDR1 and CDR2: SEHNR, FQNEAQ (reference sequence). The CDR3, as DNA: TGTGCCAGCAGCTTGTCTACTAGCGGCTTAGCCAAAAACATTCAGTACTTC. This translates into CASSLSTSGLAKNIQYF.

Remarks on this clonotype: A much larger clone differs from this one at a single base, so this may be a read error. The chain has TRBV10-3 and TRBJ2-7, with 9 nucleotides matching TRBD1. CDR1 is ENHRY, CDR2 SYGVKD, per germline. The CDR3 totals 13 residues. CDR3 region: CVISSDRGYEQYF. CDR3 DNA: TGTGTCATCAGCTCGGACAGGGGTTACGAGCAGTACTTC.

This chain connects TRBV5-5 to TRBJ2-1; TRBD2 aligns across 7 bases. Germline V gene lookup returns CDR1 SGHKS and CDR2 YYEKEE (reference sequence). CDR3 length: 11 amino acids. V lost 10 bases and J lost 12; bases outside the gene matches: 10. CDR3 region: CAGNAGVGQFF. Here the CDR3 DNA reads TGTGCCGGCAACGCGGGGGTGGGGCAGTTCTTC.

Many counts were recorded for this clonotype. The chain carries TRBV7-7 and TRBJ1-2, with TRBD1 matching 7 bases. This CDR3 is built from 14 residues. With V trimmed by 3 bases and J by 2 bases, 3 bases remained unmatched. Germline CDR1 reads SSHAT; CDR2 reads FNYEAQ (reference sequence). The CDR3 coding sequence is TGTGCCAGCAGCTTCGACAGGGAGAACTATGGCTACACCTTC. Its translation: CASSFDRENYGYTF.